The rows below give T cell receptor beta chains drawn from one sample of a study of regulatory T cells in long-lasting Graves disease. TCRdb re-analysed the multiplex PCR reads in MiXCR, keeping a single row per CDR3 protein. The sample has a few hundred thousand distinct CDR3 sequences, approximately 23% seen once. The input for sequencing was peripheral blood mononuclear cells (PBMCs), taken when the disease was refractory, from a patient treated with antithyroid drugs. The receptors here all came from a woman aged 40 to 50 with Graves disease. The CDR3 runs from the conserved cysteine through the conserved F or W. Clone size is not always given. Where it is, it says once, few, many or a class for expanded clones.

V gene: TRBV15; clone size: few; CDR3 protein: CATSRGQGRTDTQYF
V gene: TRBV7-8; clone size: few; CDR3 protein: CASSFRRGRGGSSTDTQYF
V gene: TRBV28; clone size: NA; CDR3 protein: CASSLGPQSQHF
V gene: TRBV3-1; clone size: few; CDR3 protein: CASSQALVRQETQYF
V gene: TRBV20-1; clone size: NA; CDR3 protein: CSAPDRGESYEQYF
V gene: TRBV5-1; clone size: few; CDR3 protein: CASRRNGNTEAFF
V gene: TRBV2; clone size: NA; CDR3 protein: CASGAEGSKNIQYF
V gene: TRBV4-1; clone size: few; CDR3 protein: CASSLYDSREQPQHF
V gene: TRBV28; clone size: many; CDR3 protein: CASSLVRKNWGEKLFF
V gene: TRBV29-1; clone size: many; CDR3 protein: CSVEWFYEQYF
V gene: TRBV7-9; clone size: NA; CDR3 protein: CASSQEAGESYNSPLHF
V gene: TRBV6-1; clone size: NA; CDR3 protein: CASSRPRQTMRGVIYEQYF
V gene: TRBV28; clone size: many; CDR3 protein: CASSLPGEVQETQYF
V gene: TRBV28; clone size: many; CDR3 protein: CASSSPGTGSYGYTF
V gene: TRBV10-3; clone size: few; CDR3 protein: CASTGGSNYEQYF
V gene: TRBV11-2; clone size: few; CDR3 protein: CASRDYRFSSYEQYF
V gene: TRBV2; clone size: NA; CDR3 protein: CASGGTTPSTDTQYF